This T cell receptor (beta chain) was profiled in a study of beta chain features in type 1 diabetes. The study's findings and limits: A greater similarity of naive, central memory and Treg TCRB repertoires was seen among patients than among healthy donors. A moderate, significant TCRB CDR3 shortening appeared in type 1 diabetes across four CD4+ subsets.

This clone was counted between two and nine times. Its antigen is not identified. The authors reverse transcribed all of the isolated RNA, so sequencing captured expressed TCRB transcripts. Assay: immunoSEQ multiplex PCR; the TCRdb copy retains only in-frame clones and omits some. Of some 400,000 clones in the sample, less than 15% were seen once. It was via CD45RO/CCR7/CD25/CD127/CD95/CD27 that CD4+ naive, central memory, regulatory and stem cell-like memory cells were sorted. The germline V and J ends were trimmed by 3 bases and 8 bases, with 11 bases remaining between them. The CDR3 totals 12 residues. Germline V CDR1 and CDR2: MDHEN, SYDVKM.

The origin of this receptor is a woman aged 18-35 years in good health. The V gene is TRBV28, the J gene TRBJ2-7; D possibly corresponds to TRBD1 (5 bases). The sequencing sample was made of naive CD4+ T cells from blood. The CDR3 reads CASSFGRDKQYF. The CDR3 DNA sequence: TGTGCCAGCAGTTTCGGCAGGGATAAGCAGTACTTC.